The clone carrying this T cell receptor beta chain was seen repeatedly, ten times or more. Its matching antigen is unknown. This specimen comes from a study of early T cells in non-severe SARS-CoV-2 infection. Points from the study as a whole: Matches to VDJdb favored anti-spike CD8 responses and missed private and CD4 specificities.

The CDR3 loop spans 13 amino acids. V was shortened by 0 bases and J by 3 bases, with 4 bases between the two germline ends. CDR1 and CDR2 (germline): SGHDT, YYEEEE. TCRdb itself ran the 5' RACE reads through MiXCR, one entry per CDR3 protein. The sample has fewer than 25,000 distinct CDR3 sequences; more than 4.5% are singletons. The sample consisted of whole blood. The receptor's source is an adult who was a healthcare worker with PCR-confirmed SARS-CoV-2 infection or an uninfected control (not recorded which). The V gene is TRBV5-6, the J gene TRBJ2-1, with D uncertain. The DNA for the CDR3 is TGTGCCAGCAGCTTGGTTCTCTACAATGAGCAGTTCTTC. Encoded protein: CASSLVLYNEQFF.